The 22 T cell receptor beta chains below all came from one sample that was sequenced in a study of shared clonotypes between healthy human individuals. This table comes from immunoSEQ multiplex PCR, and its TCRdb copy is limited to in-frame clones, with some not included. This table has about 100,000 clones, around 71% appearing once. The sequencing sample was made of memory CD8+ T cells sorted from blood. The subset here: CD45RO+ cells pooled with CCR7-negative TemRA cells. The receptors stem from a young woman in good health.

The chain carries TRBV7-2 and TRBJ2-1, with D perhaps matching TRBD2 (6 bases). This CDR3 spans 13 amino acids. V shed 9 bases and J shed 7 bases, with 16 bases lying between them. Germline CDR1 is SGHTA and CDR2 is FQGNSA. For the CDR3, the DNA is TGTGCCAGTCGGAATATGGGGGGAAATGAGCAGTTCTTC. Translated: CASRNMGGNEQFF. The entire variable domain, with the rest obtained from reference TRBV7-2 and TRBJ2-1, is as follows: GAGVSQSPSNKVTEKGKDVELRCDPISGHTALYWYRQSLGQGLEFLIYFQGNSAPDKSGLPSDRFSAERTGGSVSTLTIQRTQQEDSAVYLCASRNMGGNEQFFGPGTRLTVL.

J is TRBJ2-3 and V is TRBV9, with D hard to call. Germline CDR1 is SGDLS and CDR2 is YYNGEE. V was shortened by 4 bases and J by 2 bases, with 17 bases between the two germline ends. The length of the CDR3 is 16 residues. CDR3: CASSPSRTRNTDTQYF. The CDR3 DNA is TGTGCCAGCAGCCCCTCTCGGACCAGAAACACAGATACGCAGTATTTT.

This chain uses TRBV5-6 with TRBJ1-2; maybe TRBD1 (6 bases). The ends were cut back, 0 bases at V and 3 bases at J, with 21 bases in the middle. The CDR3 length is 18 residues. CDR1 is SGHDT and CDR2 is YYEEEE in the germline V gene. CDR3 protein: CASSLALRGKLGYYGYTF. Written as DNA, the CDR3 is TGTGCCAGCAGCTTGGCCCTGAGGGGGAAGCTCGGCTACTATGGCTACACCTTC. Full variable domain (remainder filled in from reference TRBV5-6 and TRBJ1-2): DAGVTQSPTHLIKTRGQQVTLRCSPKSGHDTVSWYQQALGQGPQFIFQYYEEEERQRGNFPDRFSGHQFPNYSSELNVNALLLGDSALYLCASSLALRGKLGYYGYTFGSGTRLTVV.

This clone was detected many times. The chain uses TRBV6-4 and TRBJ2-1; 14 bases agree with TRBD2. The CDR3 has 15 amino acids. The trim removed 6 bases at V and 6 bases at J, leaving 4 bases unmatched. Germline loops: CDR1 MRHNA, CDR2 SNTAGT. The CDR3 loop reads CASSAGTSGSNEQFF. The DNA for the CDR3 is TGTGCCAGCAGCGCCGGGACTAGCGGGAGCAATGAGCAGTTCTTC.

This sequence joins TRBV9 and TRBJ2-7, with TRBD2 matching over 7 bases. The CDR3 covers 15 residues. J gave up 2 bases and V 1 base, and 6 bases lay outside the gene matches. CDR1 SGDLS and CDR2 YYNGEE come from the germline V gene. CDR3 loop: CASSVFAGETYEQYF. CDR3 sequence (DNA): TGTGCCAGCAGCGTATTTGCGGGGGAGACCTACGAGCAGTACTTC.

The CDR3 loop reads CASSYAATYEQYF. DNA of the CDR3: TGTGCCAGCAGTTACGCTGCCACCTACGAGCAGTACTTC. The chain combines TRBV6-5 with TRBJ2-7; no clear D. The length of the CDR3 is 13 residues. The V and J ends lost 2 bases and 2 bases respectively, with 7 bases between them. The germline V gene encodes CDR1 MNHEY and CDR2 SVGAGI.

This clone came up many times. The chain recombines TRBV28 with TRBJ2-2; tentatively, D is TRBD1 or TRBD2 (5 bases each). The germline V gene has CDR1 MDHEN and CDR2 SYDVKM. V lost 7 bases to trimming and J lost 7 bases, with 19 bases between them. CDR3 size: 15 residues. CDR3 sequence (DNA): TGTGCCAGCAAGAGGGGCGGACTGTATGACGGGGAGCTGTTTTTT. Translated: CASKRGGLYDGELFF.

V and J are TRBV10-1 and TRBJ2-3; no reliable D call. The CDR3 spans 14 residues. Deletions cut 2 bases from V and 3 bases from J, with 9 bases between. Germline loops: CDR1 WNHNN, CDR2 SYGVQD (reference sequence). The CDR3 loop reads CASSETPETDTQYF. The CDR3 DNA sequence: TGCGCCAGCAGTGAGACTCCCGAAACAGATACGCAGTATTTT.

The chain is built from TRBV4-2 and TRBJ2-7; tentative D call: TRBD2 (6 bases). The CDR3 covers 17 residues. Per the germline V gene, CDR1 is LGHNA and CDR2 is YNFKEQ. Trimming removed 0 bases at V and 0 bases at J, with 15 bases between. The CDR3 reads CASSQEGEGSGSYEQYF. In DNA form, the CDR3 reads TGTGCCAGCAGCCAAGAAGGGGAAGGTAGCGGCTCCTACGAGCAGTACTTC.

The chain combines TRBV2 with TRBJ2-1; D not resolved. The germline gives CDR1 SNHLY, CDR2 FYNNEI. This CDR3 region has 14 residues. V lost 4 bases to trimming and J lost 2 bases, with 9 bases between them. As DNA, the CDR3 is TGTGCCAGCAGTGTTGGGGAAACCTACAATGAGCAGTTCTTC. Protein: CASSVGETYNEQFF.

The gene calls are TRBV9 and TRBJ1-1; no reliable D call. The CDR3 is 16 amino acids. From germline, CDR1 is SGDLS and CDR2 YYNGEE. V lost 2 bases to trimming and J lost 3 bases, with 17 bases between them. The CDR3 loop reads CASSVRDYPGDTEAFF. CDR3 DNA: TGTGCCAGCAGCGTGAGGGATTATCCGGGCGACACTGAAGCTTTCTTT.

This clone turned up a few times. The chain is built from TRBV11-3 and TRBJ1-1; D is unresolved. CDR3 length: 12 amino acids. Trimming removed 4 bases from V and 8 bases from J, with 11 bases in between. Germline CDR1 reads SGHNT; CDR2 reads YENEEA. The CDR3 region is CASSSSSGEAFF. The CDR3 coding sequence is TGTGCCAGCAGCTCGTCCTCCGGGGAAGCTTTCTTT.

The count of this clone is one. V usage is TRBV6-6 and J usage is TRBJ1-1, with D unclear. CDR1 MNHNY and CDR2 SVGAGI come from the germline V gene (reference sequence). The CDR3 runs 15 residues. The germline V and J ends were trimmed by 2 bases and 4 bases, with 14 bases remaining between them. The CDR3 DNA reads TGTGCCAGCAGTTACGCCCGCCCCGGTGCCACTGAAGCTTTCTTT. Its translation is CASSYARPGATEAFF.

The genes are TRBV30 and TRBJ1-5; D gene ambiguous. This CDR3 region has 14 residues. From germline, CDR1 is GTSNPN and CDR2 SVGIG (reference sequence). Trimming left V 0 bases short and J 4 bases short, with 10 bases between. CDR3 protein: CAWSVGQDNQPQHF. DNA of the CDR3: TGTGCCTGGAGTGTAGGTCAGGATAATCAGCCCCAGCATTTT.

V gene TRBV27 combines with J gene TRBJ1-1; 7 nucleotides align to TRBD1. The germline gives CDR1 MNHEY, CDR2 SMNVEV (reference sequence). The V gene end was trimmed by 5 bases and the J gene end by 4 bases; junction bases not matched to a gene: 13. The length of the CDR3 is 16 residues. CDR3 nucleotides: TGTGCCAGCAGTCTCCTCGGCGGGGACAGTCTCACTGAAGCTTTCTTT. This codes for CASSLLGGDSLTEAFF.

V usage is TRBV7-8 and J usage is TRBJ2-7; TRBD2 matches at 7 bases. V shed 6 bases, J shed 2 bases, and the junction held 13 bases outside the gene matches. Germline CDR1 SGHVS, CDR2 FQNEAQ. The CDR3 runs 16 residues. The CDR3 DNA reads TGTGCCAGCAGGCCCCCGCCCCTAGCGGCACCCTACGAGCAGTACTTC. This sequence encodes CASRPPPLAAPYEQYF.

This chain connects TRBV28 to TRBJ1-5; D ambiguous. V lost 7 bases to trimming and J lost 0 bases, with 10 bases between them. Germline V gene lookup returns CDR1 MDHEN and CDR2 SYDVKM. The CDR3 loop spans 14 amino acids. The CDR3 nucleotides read TGTGCCAGCATCGCCATTAATAGCAATCAGCCCCAGCATTTT. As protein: CASIAINSNQPQHF. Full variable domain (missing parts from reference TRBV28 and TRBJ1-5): DVKVTQSSRYLVKRTGEKVFLECVQDMDHENMFWYRQDPGLGLRLIYFSYDVKMKEKGDIPEGYSVSREKKERFSLILESASTNQTSMYLCASIAINSNQPQHFGDGTRLSIL.

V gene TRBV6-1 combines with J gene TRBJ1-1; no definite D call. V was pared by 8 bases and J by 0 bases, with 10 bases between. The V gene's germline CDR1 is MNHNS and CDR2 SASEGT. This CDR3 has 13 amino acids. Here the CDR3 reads CASFPQVNTEAFF. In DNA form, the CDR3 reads TGTGCCAGCTTCCCTCAAGTGAACACTGAAGCTTTCTTT.

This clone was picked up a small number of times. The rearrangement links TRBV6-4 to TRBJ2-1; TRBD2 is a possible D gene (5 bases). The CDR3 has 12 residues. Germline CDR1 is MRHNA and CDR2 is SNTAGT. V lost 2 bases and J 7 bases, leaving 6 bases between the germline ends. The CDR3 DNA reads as TGTGCCAGCAGTGACGGGGAGAATGAGCAGTTCTTC. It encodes CASSDGENEQFF.

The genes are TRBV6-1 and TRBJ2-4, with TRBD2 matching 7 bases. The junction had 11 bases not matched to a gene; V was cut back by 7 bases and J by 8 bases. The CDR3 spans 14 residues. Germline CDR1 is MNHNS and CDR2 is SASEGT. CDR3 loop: CASNKPLGGDIQYF. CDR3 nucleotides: TGTGCCAGCAATAAGCCTCTGGGGGGGGACATTCAGTACTTC.

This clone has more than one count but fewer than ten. Written as DNA, the CDR3 is TGTGCCAGCAGCTTGTCCGGGACAGGGACTCGAGGCTACACCTTC. Amino acid sequence: CASSLSGTGTRGYTF. J is TRBJ1-2 and V is TRBV7-3; 9 nucleotides align to TRBD1. The CDR3 length is 15 residues. Germline CDR1 is SGHTA and CDR2 is FQGTGA. V was pared by 3 bases and J by 8 bases, with 10 bases of the junction left unmatched. The full variable domain, in which reference TRBV7-3 and TRBJ1-2 provide the parts outside the CDR3, is GAGVSQTPSNKVTEKGKYVELRCDPISGHTALYWYRQSLGQGPEFLIYFQGTGAADDSGLPNDRFFAVRPEGSVSTLKIQRTERGDSAVYLCASSLSGTGTRGYTFGSGTRLTVV.

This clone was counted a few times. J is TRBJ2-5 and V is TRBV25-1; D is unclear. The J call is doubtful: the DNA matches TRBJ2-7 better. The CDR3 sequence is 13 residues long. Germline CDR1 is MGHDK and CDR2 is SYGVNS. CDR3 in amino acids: CASSEASPYEQYF. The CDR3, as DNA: TGTGCCAGCAGTGAGGCTAGTCCCTACGAGCAGTACTTC.